This TCR beta chain was recovered during a study of shared clonotypes between healthy human individuals. Study summary: Per donor, CD8 memory used one plate, CD8 naive used two, CD4 memory used three and CD4 naive used three.

As to this clone: Its antigen is unidentified.

Libraries were prepared by immunoSEQ multiplex PCR; TCRdb keeps only in-frame clonotypes and omits some of them. The table lists roughly 2,000,000 clones, roughly 95% of them singletons, with approximately 1.2% in the top ten. CD45RO-negative CD8 cells positively selected for CCR7 made up the naive population, which excluded terminally differentiated effector memory CD45RA+ cells. There were no recent acute infections or vaccinations among the donors, who were healthy HIV-negative adults. Study-wide points: Limitation of the genetic and exposure-history diversity represented came from the few donors.

V was pared by 2 bases and J by 4 bases, with 7 bases of the junction left unmatched. From germline, CDR1 is SEHNR and CDR2 FQNEAQ (reference sequence). There are 16 residues in the CDR3. J is TRBJ2-3 and V is TRBV7-9; 9 nucleotides match TRBD2. The sequence was obtained from a man between 18 and 35 years old in good health. The specimen sequenced was naive CD8+ T cells sorted from blood. CDR3 DNA sequence: TGTGCCAGCAGCTTATTGGGTAGCGGGGGCGCAGATACGCAGTATTTT. Translated, it gives CASSLLGSGGADTQYF. The variable domain in full, completed from reference TRBV7-9 and TRBJ2-3, reads DTGVSQNPRHKITKRGQNVTFRCDPISEHNRLYWYRQTLGQGPEFLTYFQNEAQLEKSRLLSDRFSAERPKGSFSTLEIQRTEQGDSAMYLCASSLLGSGGADTQYFGPGTRLTVL.